Shown below are 25 T cell receptor beta chains from a single sample sequenced in a study of identical twins. TCRdb passed the 5' RACE reads through MiXCR, listing each CDR3 protein once. The table records approximately 350,000 distinct CDR3 sequences, approximately 13% of them present only once. Separately, the same data were catalogued under a study of yellow fever vaccine responses in identical twins.

Sequenced sample: CD8+ T cells sorted from blood. The receptor source for this set is a woman between 18 and 30 years old in good health.

The chain combines TRBV27 with TRBJ2-3, with 7 positions matching TRBD2. The CDR3 is 16 residues long. V lost 0 bases, J lost 4 bases, and 7 bases stayed unmatched. The germline V gene has CDR1 MNHEY and CDR2 SMNVEV (reference sequence). In DNA, the CDR3 is TGTGCCAGCAGTTTATCCCCCTGGGGGGGACCAGATACGCAGTATTTT. It yields the protein CASSLSPWGGPDTQYF.

This clonotype was seen a few times. The V gene is TRBV7-9, the J gene TRBJ2-5; perhaps TRBD2 as D (6 bases). The germline V gene encodes CDR1 SEHNR and CDR2 FQNEAQ (reference sequence). The CDR3 is made up of 15 amino acids. V was trimmed by 4 bases and J by 2 bases, leaving 14 bases between them. Written as DNA, the CDR3 is TGTGCCAGCAGCTATTCGGCGGGGACGCAAGAGACCCAGTACTTC. The encoded protein is CASSYSAGTQETQYF.

In its sample, this clonotype was seen a few times. This chain joins TRBV12-3 or TRBV12-4 and TRBJ2-7, with TRBD1 as a possible D gene (5 bases). V dropped 0 bases and J dropped 1 base, with 16 bases sitting between them. This CDR3 is 17 amino acids long. CDR3 DNA sequence: TGTGCCAGCAGTTTAGCTGGGGCCCTGGGGCAGTCCTACGAGCAGTACTTC. It translates to CASSLAGALGQSYEQYF.

The rearrangement uses TRBV9 and TRBJ1-1, with D uncertain. Germline CDR1 and CDR2: SGDLS and YYNGEE. The CDR3 has 15 residues. V shed 0 bases and J shed 0 bases, with 9 bases lying between them. The CDR3 region is CASSVVSSVNTEAFF. CDR3 nucleotides: TGTGCCAGCAGCGTAGTTAGTTCCGTGAACACTGAAGCTTTCTTT.

The chain is built from TRBV5-1 and TRBJ1-4; D is possibly TRBD1 (5 bases). The ends were cut back, 5 bases at V and 0 bases at J, with 20 bases in the middle. The germline gives CDR1 SGHRS, CDR2 YFSETQ. The CDR3 is made up of 18 amino acids. CDR3 residues: CASRPTLGEGATNEKLFF. The CDR3 DNA sequence: TGCGCCAGCAGACCGACTTTGGGGGAGGGAGCAACTAATGAAAAACTGTTTTTT. Variable domain in full (rest from reference TRBV5-1 and TRBJ1-4): KAGVTQTPRYLIKTRGQQVTLSCSPISGHRSVSWYQQTPGQGLQFLFEYFSETQRNKGNFPGRFSGRQFSNSRSEMNVSTLELGDSALYLCASRPTLGEGATNEKLFFGSGTQLSVL.

This clonotype has a handful of counts. The V and J genes are TRBV10-3 and TRBJ2-1; D perhaps matches TRBD1 (5 bases). The CDR3 is 11 amino acids. Looked up from germline, CDR1 is ENHRY and CDR2 is SYGVKD. V was trimmed by 3 bases and J by 8 bases, leaving 5 bases between them. The CDR3, as DNA: TGTGCCATCAGTGAAGGGGATGAGCAGTTCTTC. This sequence encodes CAISEGDEQFF.

The chain employs TRBV2 and TRBJ2-7, with D possibly being TRBD1 (7 bases). Germline assignment: CDR1 SNHLY and CDR2 FYNNEI. Trimming left V 6 bases short and J 4 bases short, with 16 bases between. This CDR3 spans 14 amino acids. The DNA of the CDR3 is TGTGCCAGCAGGGCGGGACAGATAGAGTACGAGCAGTACTTC. This codes for CASRAGQIEYEQYF.

The chain joins TRBV12-3 or TRBV12-4 to TRBJ2-7; D is ambiguous. V lost 1 base and J 2 bases, leaving 12 bases between the germline ends. The CDR3 extends over 15 amino acids. DNA for the CDR3: TGTGCCAGCAGTTTAGTATTCGGGTGGCCCTACGAGCAGTACTTC. Translated: CASSLVFGWPYEQYF.

This rearrangement joins TRBV29-1 to TRBJ2-1; 16 nucleotides agree with TRBD2. The germline V gene has CDR1 SQVTM and CDR2 ANQGSEA. The V and J ends lost 3 bases and 7 bases, in that order; junction bases with no gene match: 6. This CDR3 contains 16 residues. The CDR3 region has the DNA TGCAGCGTTGAGCTGGGACTAGCGGGAGGGTTTAATGAGCAGTTCTTC. Encoded protein: CSVELGLAGGFNEQFF.

This clonotype was seen ten or more times. The chain couples TRBV9 to TRBJ1-1, with D possibly being TRBD1 (5 bases). Germline V gives CDR1 SGDLS, CDR2 YYNGEE. This CDR3 is built from 16 residues. Trimming removed 0 bases from V and 4 bases from J, with 16 bases in between. The chain's CDR3 is CASSVDGTPPGTEAFF. DNA for the CDR3: TGTGCCAGCAGCGTAGACGGGACTCCTCCGGGCACTGAAGCTTTCTTT.

The rearrangement links TRBV28 to TRBJ2-7; D is unresolved. V was clipped by 5 bases and J by 4 bases, with 12 bases between them. Germline CDR1 MDHEN, CDR2 SYDVKM. This CDR3 spans 13 amino acids. CDR3 bases: TGTGCCAGCAGTACCATCTCGGTTTACGAGCAGTACTTC. Amino acid sequence: CASSTISVYEQYF.

This clonotype appeared a few times. The rearrangement links TRBV13 to TRBJ2-1; TRBD2 might be the D (6 bases). This CDR3 region has 16 residues. Germline values: CDR1 PRHDT, CDR2 FYEKMQ (reference sequence). V gave up 0 bases and J gave up 3 bases, with 12 bases separating them. The chain's CDR3 is CASSLGLVAVYNEQFF. The DNA for the CDR3 is TGTGCCAGCAGCTTAGGCCTGGTAGCGGTCTACAATGAGCAGTTCTTC.

In this sample, this clonotype turned up many times. V usage is TRBV11-1 and J usage is TRBJ2-5, with D uncertain. Trimming took 3 bases from V and 3 from J, leaving 23 bases between them. The CDR3 has 18 amino acids. Germline CDR1 and CDR2: SGHAT and FQDESV (reference sequence). CDR3 coding DNA: TGTGCCAGCAGCTTTAGGGATGATGGTACTTGGGGAAAAGAGACCCAGTACTTC. Amino acids: CASSFRDDGTWGKETQYF.

The rearrangement joins TRBV12-3 or TRBV12-4 to TRBJ2-1, with D unresolved. The CDR3 has 12 amino acids. V was trimmed by 8 bases and J by 8 bases, leaving 13 bases between them. CDR3 sequence (DNA): TGTGCCAGCGGGTTGCAACGGGATGAGCAGTTCTTC. As protein: CASGLQRDEQFF.

J is TRBJ2-1 and V is TRBV15; D perhaps matches TRBD1 (6 bases). V was clipped by 0 bases and J by 7 bases, with 22 bases between them. The germline V gene has CDR1 LNHNV and CDR2 YYDKDF (reference sequence). This CDR3 region has 18 residues. The CDR3 bases are TGTGCCACCAGCAGAGATAGCCCAAGAGGGGGTTTTACAAATGAGCAGTTCTTC. Amino acids: CATSRDSPRGGFTNEQFF.

The V call is TRBV20-1, the J call TRBJ2-1; 8 bases fit TRBD2. V trimming: 4 bases; J trimming: 9 bases; junction bases outside the gene matches: 20. The V gene's germline CDR1 is DFQATT and CDR2 SNEGSKA (reference sequence). The CDR3 is 17 amino acids. For the CDR3, the DNA is TGCAGTGCTACCCCCGGGGGTAGCGGGGCCTTTTGGGGTGAGCAGTTCTTC. It translates to CSATPGGSGAFWGEQFF.

This chain connects TRBV20-1 to TRBJ2-2, with D uncertain. V lost 2 bases and J lost 7, with 8 bases in between. There are 12 residues in the CDR3. Looked up from germline, CDR1 is DFQATT and CDR2 is SNEGSKA (reference sequence). The CDR3 protein is CSARNMDGELFF. CDR3 coding DNA: TGCAGTGCTAGAAATATGGACGGGGAGCTGTTTTTT.

In its sample, this clonotype was seen a few times. The chain is built from TRBV2 and TRBJ1-5; no reliable D call. The CDR3 is 15 residues long. Germline V gene sequence: CDR1 SNHLY, CDR2 FYNNEI. The ends were cut back, 2 bases at V and 0 bases at J, with 8 bases in the middle. CDR3: CASSEQYYSNQPQHF. The CDR3 nucleotides are TGTGCCAGCAGTGAACAGTACTATAGCAATCAGCCCCAGCATTTT. The full variable domain, rest sourced from reference TRBV2 and TRBJ1-5, is EPEVTQTPSHQVTQMGQEVILRCVPISNHLYFYWYRQILGQKVEFLVSFYNNEISEKSEIFDDQFSVERPDGSNFTLKIRSTKLEDSAMYFCASSEQYYSNQPQHFGDGTRLSIL.

The genes are TRBV4-2 and TRBJ2-2; 9 positions agree with TRBD2. Germline V gene lookup returns CDR1 LGHNA and CDR2 YNFKEQ. This CDR3 region has 16 residues. The V gene end was trimmed by 0 bases and the J gene end by 7 bases; junction bases not matched to a gene: 6. The CDR3 region has the DNA TGTGCCAGCAGCCAAGATCCCAGCGGGGGGTACGGGGAGCTGTTTTTT. Protein product: CASSQDPSGGYGELFF.

This rearrangement joins TRBV27 to TRBJ2-1; 7 bases map to TRBD1. The CDR3 consists of 13 residues. Per the germline V gene, CDR1 is MNHEY and CDR2 is SMNVEV (reference sequence). V gave up 7 bases and J gave up 8 bases; unmatched junction bases: 8. CDR3 nucleotides: TGTGCCAGCACCGTGAGGGGGCGCGATGAGCAGTTCTTC. As protein: CASTVRGRDEQFF.

The chain links TRBV12-3 or TRBV12-4 to TRBJ2-7, with 14 bases fitting TRBD2. The trim removed 5 bases at V and 6 bases at J, leaving 3 bases unmatched. This CDR3 comprises 14 residues. The CDR3 is CASSEGLAGGEQYF. The CDR3 bases are TGTGCCAGCAGTGAAGGACTAGCGGGAGGCGAGCAGTACTTC.

The chain couples TRBV2 to TRBJ2-3, with 12 bases identical to TRBD2. This CDR3 is 18 amino acids long. With 0 bases clipped from V and 5 bases from J, the junction kept 9 bases outside the gene matches. Germline CDR1 reads SNHLY; CDR2 reads FYNNEI. CDR3 DNA: TGTGCCAGCAGTGAAGCCAGGACTAGCGGGGAGTCGAGAGATACGCAGTATTTT. Translated: CASSEARTSGESRDTQYF. The whole variable domain, remainder taken from reference TRBV2 and TRBJ2-3, is EPEVTQTPSHQVTQMGQEVILRCVPISNHLYFYWYRQILGQKVEFLVSFYNNEISEKSEIFDDQFSVERPDGSNFTLKIRSTKLEDSAMYFCASSEARTSGESRDTQYFGPGTRLTVL.

This clonotype was detected a few times. This chain connects TRBV20-1 to TRBJ1-1; tentative D call: TRBD1 (5 bases). This CDR3 region has 15 residues. The V gene lost 2 bases and the J gene lost 1 base, with 14 bases spanning the gap. Germline V gene data show CDR1 as DFQATT and CDR2 as SNEGSKA (reference sequence). CDR3 sequence: CSARPFGTENTEAFF. In DNA form, the CDR3 reads TGCAGTGCTAGACCCTTTGGGACGGAGAACACTGAAGCTTTCTTT.

The chain couples TRBV21-1 to TRBJ2-7; TRBD1 was called by the table and not checked on the DNA. TRBV21-1 is marked as a pseudogene. This CDR3 is 16 amino acids long. The CDR3 here is CASSMEDRRSSYEQYV. CDR3 bases: TGTGCCAGCAGCATGGAGGACAGGAGAAGCTCCTACGAGCAGTACGTC.

This clonotype was picked up a small number of times. The chain joins TRBV7-9 to TRBJ1-2; no firm D call. V shed 1 base and J shed 2 bases, with 5 bases lying between them. The CDR3 runs 13 residues. Looked up from germline, CDR1 is SEHNR and CDR2 is FQNEAQ (reference sequence). As DNA, the CDR3 is TGTGCCAGCAGCTTAGGCGACAACTATGGCTACACCTTC. As protein: CASSLGDNYGYTF.